These 24 T cell receptor beta chains were all obtained from the same sample, sequenced in a study of T cell responses to AZD1222 COVID-19 vaccine (dated by TCRdb to the early 2020s). The library was prepared using the immunoSEQ multiplex PCR assay. TCRdb limited this immuneACCESS table to in-frame rearrangements with V and J called. A share of clones is missing; checked studies link under half to unresolved V genes, and the rest is unexplained. This sample gives about 110,000 clones in total; 70% to 90% of them show up just once. The top ten constitute around 3.2% of the sample. In light of the paper, this sample's time point label describes: baseline before first vaccination. The sequenced sample was peripheral blood, obtained on day 0 of AZD1222 vaccination. These receptors originate from an adult in good health.

The gene calls are TRBV9 and TRBJ1-3; 8 bases are a match to TRBD1. J gave up 4 bases and V 3 bases, and 6 bases lay outside the gene matches. CDR1 is SGDLS and CDR2 is YYNGEE in the germline V gene. The CDR3 runs to 15 residues. CDR3: CASSAQGAKGNTIYF. The CDR3 DNA is TGTGCCAGCAGCGCTCAGGGGGCTAAGGGAAACACCATATATTTT. Complete variable domain (other parts from reference TRBV9 and TRBJ1-3): DSGVTQTPKHLITATGQRVTLRCSPRSGDLSVYWYQQSLDQGLQFLIQYYNGEERAKGNILERFSAQQFPDLHSELNLSSLELGDSALYFCASSAQGAKGNTIYFGEGSWLTVV.

This clone was recorded once. The rearrangement links TRBV6-5 to TRBJ1-1; D uncertain. This CDR3 has 13 amino acids. Germline lookup yields CDR1 MNHEY and CDR2 SVGAGI. The V gene lost 8 bases and the J gene lost 7 bases, with 17 bases spanning the gap. The CDR3 coding sequence is TGTGCCAGCCTCCCTTTTGGAGCCCTTGAAGCTTTCTTT. It translates to CASLPFGALEAFF.

This rearrangement joins TRBV6-2 or TRBV6-3 to TRBJ1-2; a possible D gene is TRBD1 (6 bases). The V end lost 6 bases, the J end lost 4 bases, and 12 bases lay between the germline ends. The CDR3 is made up of 13 amino acids. Germline CDR1 is MNHEY and CDR2 is SVGEGT. The DNA for the CDR3 is TGTGCCAGCAGCCCCGGACAGCTCTATGGCTACACCTTC. Residues: CASSPGQLYGYTF.

The rearrangement joins TRBV11-2 to TRBJ2-7; either TRBD1 or TRBD2 may fit D (5 bases each). Trimming cost V 0 bases and J 1 base, with 13 bases left between them. Germline-derived CDR1 and CDR2 are SGHAT and FQNNGV. This CDR3 has 16 amino acids. CDR3 coding DNA: TGTGCCAGCAGCTTAGATTTTCCAGGGACGTCCTACGAGCAGTACTTC. Translated, it gives CASSLDFPGTSYEQYF.

This clone was seen just once. This sequence joins TRBV11-1 and TRBJ2-2; 7 bases are shared with TRBD2. Trimming cost V 4 bases and J 4 bases; bases outside gene matches: 6. CDR3 length: 15 amino acids. CDR1 and CDR2 from the germline V gene are SGHAT and FQDESV (reference sequence). The CDR3 loop is CASSYPGTTTGELFF. CDR3 nucleotide sequence: TGTGCCAGCAGCTACCCCGGGACTACCACCGGGGAGCTGTTTTTT.

This rearrangement joins TRBV15 to TRBJ1-1; D remains unclear. The CDR3 loop spans 13 amino acids. Germline loops: CDR1 LNHNV, CDR2 YYDKDF (reference sequence). V lost 1 base, J lost 0 bases, and 3 bases lay in between. The CDR3 DNA is TGTGCCACCAGCAGAGCTCTGAACACTGAAGCTTTCTTT. Amino acids: CATSRALNTEAFF.

This chain joins TRBV30 and TRBJ1-5; unclear D gene. The CDR3 runs to 14 residues. V dropped 2 bases and J dropped 2 bases, with 10 bases sitting between them. The V gene's germline CDR1 is GTSNPN and CDR2 SVGIG (reference sequence). CDR3 protein: CAWSPAAGNQPQHF. CDR3 nucleotide sequence: TGTGCCTGGAGTCCCGCGGCTGGCAATCAGCCCCAGCATTTT. The whole variable domain, filled in from reference TRBV30 and TRBJ1-5, reads SQTIHQWPATLVQPVGSPLSLECTVEGTSNPNLYWYRQAAGRGLQLLFYSVGIGQISSEVPQNLSASRPQDRQFILSSKKLLLSDSGFYLCAWSPAAGNQPQHFGDGTRLSIL.

V gene TRBV7-3 combines with J gene TRBJ1-1; TRBD1 matches at 7 bases. CDR3 length equals 15 residues. Germline lookup yields CDR1 SGHTA and CDR2 FQGTGA. V lost 5 bases, J lost 3 bases, and 9 bases stayed unmatched. CDR3 coding DNA: TGTGCCAGCAGCGTTTCGGGACAGTGGGACACTGAAGCTTTCTTT. Amino acid sequence: CASSVSGQWDTEAFF.

CDR3 protein: CASSVVCRAQHF. The CDR3 bases are TGTGCCAGCAGCGTAGTGTGTAGGGCCCAGCATTTT. The V call is TRBV9, the J call TRBJ1-5; D not certain. Trimming removed 0 bases from V and 11 bases from J, with 9 bases in between. This CDR3 region has 12 residues. Per germline, CDR1 SGDLS and CDR2 YYNGEE. Drawing the rest from reference TRBV9 and TRBJ1-5, the complete variable domain is DSGVTQTPKHLITATGQRVTLRCSPRSGDLSVYWYQQSLDQGLQFLIQYYNGEERAKGNILERFSAQQFPDLHSELNLSSLELGDSALYFCASSVVCRAQHFGDGTRLSIL.

The chain employs TRBV9 and TRBJ2-2; possible D gene TRBD1, 6 bases. The ends were cut back, 0 bases at V and 7 bases at J, with 7 bases in the middle. From germline, CDR1 is SGDLS and CDR2 YYNGEE. This CDR3 has 13 amino acids. The CDR3 protein is CASSVEGGGELFF. The CDR3 bases are TGTGCCAGCAGCGTAGAAGGGGGCGGGGAGCTGTTTTTT. Drawing the rest from reference TRBV9 and TRBJ2-2, the complete variable domain is DSGVTQTPKHLITATGQRVTLRCSPRSGDLSVYWYQQSLDQGLQFLIQYYNGEERAKGNILERFSAQQFPDLHSELNLSSLELGDSALYFCASSVEGGGELFFGEGSRLTVL.

The chain employs TRBV2 and TRBJ1-1; possible D gene TRBD1, 6 bases. The CDR3 loop spans 14 amino acids. CDR1 SNHLY and CDR2 FYNNEI come from the germline V gene. The V end lost 6 bases, the J end lost 5 bases, and 16 bases lay between the germline ends. CDR3 DNA: TGTGCCAGCAGACGCGCCGGGACAATTACTGAAGCTTTCTTT. Residues: CASRRAGTITEAFF.

To note about this clone: Other nucleotide sequences in the sample specify the same CDR3. The chain has TRBV28 and TRBJ1-4; the match to TRBD1 covers 11 bases. Germline loops: CDR1 MDHEN, CDR2 SYDVKM. Trimming cost V 5 bases and J 8 bases; bases outside gene matches: 4. The CDR3 contains 14 residues. The CDR3 loop is CASSLRDRGEKLFF. In DNA form, the CDR3 reads TGTGCCAGCAGTCTACGGGACAGGGGGGAAAAACTGTTTTTT.

V is TRBV19 and J is TRBJ2-7, with TRBD2 matching over 8 bases. CDR1 LNHDA and CDR2 SQIVND come from the germline V gene (reference sequence). With V trimmed by 6 bases and J by 3 bases, 4 bases remained unmatched. This CDR3 contains 13 residues. The CDR3 loop reads CASSSGSFYEQYF. The CDR3 DNA sequence: TGTGCCAGTAGCAGCGGGAGCTTCTACGAGCAGTACTTC.

The chain recombines TRBV4-2 with TRBJ1-5; 7 bases are a match to TRBD1. Germline CDR1 LGHNA, CDR2 YNFKEQ. With 0 bases clipped from V and 1 base from J, the junction kept 3 bases outside the gene matches. The CDR3 totals 16 residues. This chain's CDR3 is CASSQEVGQSNQPQHF. CDR3 nucleotide sequence: TGTGCCAGCAGCCAAGAAGTGGGACAGAGCAATCAGCCCCAGCATTTT.

The chain is built from TRBV28 and TRBJ1-2, with TRBD1 matching 7 bases. The germline gives CDR1 MDHEN, CDR2 SYDVKM. The CDR3 length is 15 residues. The V gene end was trimmed by 3 bases and the J gene end by 6 bases; junction bases not matched to a gene: 10. The CDR3 protein is CASSFGAGGRNGYTF. The CDR3, as DNA: TGTGCCAGCAGTTTTGGGGCAGGGGGGCGGAATGGCTACACCTTC.

The chain carries TRBV19 and TRBJ2-1, with TRBD1 identical over 11 bases. The germline CDR1 and CDR2 sequences are LNHDA and SQIVND (reference sequence). With 5 bases clipped from V and 7 bases from J, the junction kept 4 bases outside the gene matches. CDR3 length equals 14 residues. This CDR3 reads CASSPGQGANEQFF. CDR3 nucleotide sequence: TGTGCCAGTAGTCCTGGACAGGGGGCTAATGAGCAGTTCTTC.

The V and J genes are TRBV18 and TRBJ1-5, with TRBD1 matching over 9 bases. V lost 3 bases to trimming and J lost 5 bases; unmatched junction nucleotides: 2. The germline gives CDR1 KGHSH, CDR2 LQKENI. This CDR3 is built from 14 residues. Written as DNA, the CDR3 is TGTGCCAGCTCACCGACAGGGGGTGATCAGCCCCAGCATTTT. As protein: CASSPTGGDQPQHF.

The J gene is TRBJ1-2, the V gene TRBV10-2; 8 bases are shared with TRBD1. The germline V gene has CDR1 WSHSY and CDR2 SAAADI. The CDR3 length is 15 residues. Trimming took 6 bases from V and 8 from J; bases not matched to a gene: 14. DNA of the CDR3: TGCGCCAGCAGAACTACAGGTGACAGGGGAGGCGGCTACACCTTC. Protein sequence: CASRTTGDRGGGYTF.

The rearrangement links TRBV5-8 to TRBJ2-1; maybe TRBD2 (6 bases). In germline, CDR1 is SGHTS, CDR2 YDEGEE. This CDR3 comprises 16 residues. Deletions cut 4 bases from V and 6 bases from J, with 20 bases between. CDR3 region: CASSPVSSGSLNEQFF. CDR3 bases: TGTGCCAGCAGCCCTGTTAGTTCCGGGAGCCTCAATGAGCAGTTCTTC.

V is TRBV18 and J is TRBJ1-4; D possibly corresponds to TRBD1 (5 bases). This CDR3 has 16 amino acids. With 0 bases removed from V and 5 bases from J, the gap between germline ends came to 13 bases. Germline CDR1 reads KGHSH; CDR2 reads LQKENI. The CDR3 DNA sequence: TGTGCCAGCTCACCACCGAGGGTGACAGACAATGAAAAACTGTTTTTT. It yields the protein CASSPPRVTDNEKLFF.

The count of this clone is one. This chain links TRBV14 with TRBJ1-2; the D is unclear. Trimming removed 1 base from V and 1 base from J, with 10 bases in between. The germline V gene has CDR1 SGHDN and CDR2 FVKESK. The CDR3 totals 15 residues. DNA of the CDR3: TGTGCCAGCAGCCAAGGACGGGCCAGTAACTATGGCTACACCTTC. It translates to CASSQGRASNYGYTF. Based on the CDR3 plus reference TRBV14 and TRBJ1-2, the full variable domain is EAGVTQFPSHSVIEKGQTVTLRCDPISGHDNLYWYRRVMGKEIKFLLHFVKESKQDESGMPNNRFLAERTGGTYSTLKVQPAELEDSGVYFCASSQGRASNYGYTFGSGTRLTVV.

The chain is built from TRBV5-1 and TRBJ2-2; D is perhaps TRBD2 (6 bases). This CDR3 region has 15 residues. V shed 4 bases and J shed 1 base, with 11 bases lying between them. Germline values: CDR1 SGHRS, CDR2 YFSETQ. CDR3 sequence reads: CASSRGGENTGELFF. The DNA of the CDR3 is TGCGCCAGCAGCCGGGGCGGGGAGAACACCGGGGAGCTGTTTTTT.

The chain couples TRBV19 to TRBJ2-3; D remains ambiguous. The CDR3 runs to 13 residues. The germline gives CDR1 LNHDA, CDR2 SQIVND (reference sequence). V dropped 2 bases and J dropped 6 bases, with 9 bases sitting between them. The CDR3 here is CASSIYGWDTQYF. In nucleotides, the CDR3 is TGTGCCAGTAGTATATATGGGTGGGATACGCAGTATTTT.

The rearrangement joins TRBV3-1 (or the pseudogene TRBV3-2) to TRBJ1-1; maybe TRBD1 (6 bases). This CDR3 has 12 amino acids. V was shortened by 5 bases and J by 5 bases, with 9 bases between the two germline ends. Germline V gene sequence: CDR1 LGHDT, CDR2 YNNKEL (reference sequence). The CDR3 loop reads CASSLQGTEAFF. DNA for the CDR3: TGTGCCAGCAGCTTACAGGGAACTGAAGCTTTCTTT.